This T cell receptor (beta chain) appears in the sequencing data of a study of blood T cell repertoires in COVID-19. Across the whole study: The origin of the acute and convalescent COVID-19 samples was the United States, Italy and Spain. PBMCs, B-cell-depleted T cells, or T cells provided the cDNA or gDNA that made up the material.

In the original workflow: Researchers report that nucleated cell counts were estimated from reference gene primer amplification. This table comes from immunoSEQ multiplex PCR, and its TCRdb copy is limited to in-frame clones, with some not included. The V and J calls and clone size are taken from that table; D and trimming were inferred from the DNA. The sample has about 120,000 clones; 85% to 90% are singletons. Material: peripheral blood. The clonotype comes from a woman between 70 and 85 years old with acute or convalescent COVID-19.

CDR3 sequence: CASSPGGTHTDTQYF. CDR3 nucleotide sequence: TGTGCCAGCAGCCCCGGGGGGACACACACAGATACGCAGTATTTT. The chain combines TRBV11-3 with TRBJ2-3; the D gene is possibly TRBD2 (7 bases). This CDR3 is built from 15 residues. Germline V gene sequence: CDR1 SGHNT, CDR2 YENEEA. The V end lost 5 bases, the J end lost 2 bases, and 14 bases lay between the germline ends.